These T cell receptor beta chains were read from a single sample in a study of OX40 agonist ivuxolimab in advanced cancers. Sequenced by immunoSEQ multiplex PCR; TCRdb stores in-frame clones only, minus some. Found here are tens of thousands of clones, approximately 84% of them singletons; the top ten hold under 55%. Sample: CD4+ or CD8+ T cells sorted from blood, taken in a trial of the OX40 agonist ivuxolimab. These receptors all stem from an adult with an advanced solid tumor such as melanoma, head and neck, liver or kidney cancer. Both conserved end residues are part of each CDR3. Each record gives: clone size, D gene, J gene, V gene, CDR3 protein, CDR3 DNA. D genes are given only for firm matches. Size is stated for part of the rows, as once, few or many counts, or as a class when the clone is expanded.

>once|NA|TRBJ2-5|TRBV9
CASSGYGLHQETQYF
TGTGCCAGCAGCGGATACGGACTGCATCAAGAGACCCAGTACTTC
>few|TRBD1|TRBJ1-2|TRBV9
CASSDGQGSTF
TGTGCCAGCAGCGATGGACAGGGCAGCACCTTC
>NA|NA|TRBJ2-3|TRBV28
CASSSPRDGRTDTQYF
TGTGCCAGCAGTTCACCCAGGGACGGACGCACAGATACGCAGTATTTT
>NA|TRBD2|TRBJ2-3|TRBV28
CASSWTSGNTDTQYF
TGTGCCAGCAGTTGGACTAGCGGGAACACAGATACGCAGTATTTT
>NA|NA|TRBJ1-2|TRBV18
CASSPGDYPGDYGYTF
TGTGCCAGCTCACCGGGGGACTATCCCGGCGACTATGGCTACACCTTC
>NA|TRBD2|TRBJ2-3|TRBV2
CASMSGGQGTDTQYF
TGTGCCAGCATGAGCGGGGGGCAGGGCACAGATACGCAGTATTTT
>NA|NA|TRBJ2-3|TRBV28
CASTLPGTDTQYF
TGTGCCAGCACCCTCCCAGGGACAGATACGCAGTATTTT
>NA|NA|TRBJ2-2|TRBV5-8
CASSGGYGELFF
TGTGCCAGCAGCGGGGGGTATGGGGAGCTGTTTTTT
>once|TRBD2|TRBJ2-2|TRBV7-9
CASSSGLAGGELFF
TGTGCCAGCAGCTCCGGACTAGCGGGCGGGGAGCTGTTTTTT
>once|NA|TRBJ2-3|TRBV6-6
CATRDPKDTQYF
TGTGCCACCAGGGACCCTAAAGATACGCAGTATTTT
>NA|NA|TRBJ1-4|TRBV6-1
CASRMNEKLFF
TGTGCCAGCAGGATGAATGAAAAACTGTTTTTT
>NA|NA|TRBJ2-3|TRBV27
CASSRGPTLGTDTQYF
TGTGCCAGCAGCCGGGGGCCGACTTTAGGCACAGATACGCAGTATTTT
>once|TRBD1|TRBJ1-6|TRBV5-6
CARTGNSPLHF
TGTGCCAGGACAGGGAATTCACCCCTCCACTTT
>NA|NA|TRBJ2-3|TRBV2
CAGGVAADTQYF
TGTGCCGGCGGGGTGGCCGCAGATACGCAGTATTTT
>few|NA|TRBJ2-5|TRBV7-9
CASSSLYETQYF
TGTGCCAGCAGCTCCCTTTACGAGACCCAGTACTTC
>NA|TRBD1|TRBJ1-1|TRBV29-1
CSALDRGTEAFF
TGCAGCGCCCTGGACAGGGGGACTGAAGCTTTCTTT
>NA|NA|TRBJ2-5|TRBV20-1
CSARVSGVQYF
TGCAGTGCTAGAGTCTCGGGGGTCCAGTACTTC
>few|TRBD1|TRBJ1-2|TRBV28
CASSYATGRLFPDTF
TGTGCCAGCAGTTACGCGACAGGGCGTTTGTTTCCTGACACCTTC
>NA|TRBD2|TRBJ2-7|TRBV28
CASSIAGGSYEQYF
TGTGCCAGCAGCATAGCGGGGGGGTCCTACGAGCAGTACTTC
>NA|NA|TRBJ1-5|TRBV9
CASSQGNQPQHF
TGTGCCAGCAGCCAGGGAAATCAGCCCCAGCATTTT
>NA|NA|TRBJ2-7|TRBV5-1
CASSWNNGASSEQYF
TGCGCCAGCAGCTGGAATAACGGGGCCTCCTCCGAGCAGTACTTC
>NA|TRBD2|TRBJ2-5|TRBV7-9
CASSPKTSGGETQYF
TGTGCCAGCAGCCCGAAGACTAGCGGAGGGGAGACCCAGTACTTC
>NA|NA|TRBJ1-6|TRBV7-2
CASSSPGEYNSPLHF
TGTGCCAGCAGCTCCCCAGGGGAATATAATTCACCCCTCCACTTT
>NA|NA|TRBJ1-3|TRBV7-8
CASGYGSSGNTIYF
TGTGCCAGCGGCTACGGGAGCTCTGGAAACACCATATATTTT
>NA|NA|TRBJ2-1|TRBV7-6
CASSLRTTSGEQFF
TGTGCCAGCAGCCTACGGACAACTTCGGGAGAGCAGTTCTTC
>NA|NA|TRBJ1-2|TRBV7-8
CASSLGPVGNKRGYTF
TGTGCCAGCAGCTTAGGGCCCGTTGGGAATAAACGTGGCTACACCTTC
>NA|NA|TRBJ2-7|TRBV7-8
CASSLGSTGEQYF
TGTGCCAGCAGTCTAGGTTCTACGGGCGAGCAGTACTTC
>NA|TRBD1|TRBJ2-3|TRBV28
CASSSQGATDTQYF
TGTGCCAGCAGTTCACAGGGGGCCACAGATACGCAGTATTTT
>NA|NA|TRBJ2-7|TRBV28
CASGARPSYEQYF
TGTGCCAGCGGGGCCCGGCCCTCCTACGAGCAGTACTTC
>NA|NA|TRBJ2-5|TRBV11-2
CASSLGQDMGHRKETQYF
TGTGCCAGCAGCTTAGGCCAAGATATGGGACACCGTAAGGAGACCCAGTACTTC
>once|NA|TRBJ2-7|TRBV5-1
CASSLYAADSYEQYF
TGCGCCAGCAGCTTGTATGCAGCGGACTCCTACGAGCAGTACTTC
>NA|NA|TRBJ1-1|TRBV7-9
CASSLAIDSKGTEAFF
TGTGCCAGCAGCTTAGCCATCGACAGTAAAGGGACTGAAGCTTTCTTT
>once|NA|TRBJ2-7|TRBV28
CASSLGSATEQYF
TGTGCCAGCAGTTTAGGGTCAGCTACAGAGCAGTACTTC
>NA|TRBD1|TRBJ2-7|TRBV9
CASSDGTGPPNSYEQYF
TGTGCCAGCAGCGACGGGACAGGGCCCCCAAACTCCTACGAGCAGTACTTC
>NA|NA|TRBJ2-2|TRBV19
CASSIGLTGELFF
TGTGCCAGTAGTATAGGGTTAACCGGGGAGCTGTTTTTT
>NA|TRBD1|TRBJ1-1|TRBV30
CAWTLQGAYQLNTEAFF
TGTGCCTGGACCCTCCAGGGGGCCTACCAATTGAACACTGAAGCTTTCTTT